What follows are 22 T cell receptor beta chains derived from one specimen sequenced in a study of T cell responses to AZD1222 COVID-19 vaccine. The method was immunoSEQ multiplex PCR; TCRdb's version includes in-frame clones alone and lacks a portion of them. Here the sample spans some 150,000 clones, about nine tenths being singletons. This specimen was peripheral blood, taken 28 days after the second dose of the MenACWY control vaccine. The receptors originated from an adult who received the MenACWY meningococcal vaccine as a control.

The rearrangement uses TRBV27 and TRBJ2-5, with TRBD2 matching over 7 bases. The CDR3 contains 12 residues. J gave up 5 bases and V 5 bases, and 2 bases lay outside the gene matches. Per the germline V gene, CDR1 is MNHEY and CDR2 is SMNVEV (reference sequence). The CDR3 spells CASSAGDETQYF. As DNA, the CDR3 is TGTGCCAGCAGTGCGGGGGACGAGACCCAGTACTTC.

The chain couples TRBV19 to TRBJ2-1; 12 nucleotides agree with TRBD2. Trimming took 0 bases from V and 7 from J; bases not matched to a gene: 7. CDR1 LNHDA and CDR2 SQIVND come from the germline V gene (reference sequence). This CDR3 is built from 17 residues. CDR3 coding DNA: TGTGCCAGTAGTATAGATCGTCTAGCGGGAGGGCCGAATGAGCAGTTCTTC. Translated, it gives CASSIDRLAGGPNEQFF.

V gene TRBV19 combines with J gene TRBJ1-1; TRBD1 matches 9 bases. V lost 3 bases to trimming and J lost 3 bases; unmatched junction nucleotides: 5. Germline V gene data show CDR1 as LNHDA and CDR2 as SQIVND (reference sequence). CDR3 size: 15 residues. Here the CDR3 DNA reads TGTGCCAGTAGTATCCGGGACAGGGCCGACACTGAAGCTTTCTTT. It yields the protein CASSIRDRADTEAFF.

V usage is TRBV18 and J usage is TRBJ2-7; 14 bases line up with TRBD2. CDR3 length: 15 amino acids. The V and J ends lost 6 bases and 3 bases, in that order; junction bases with no gene match: 4. Looked up from germline, CDR1 is KGHSH and CDR2 is LQKENI. CDR3 amino acids: CASSPGLAGDYEQYF. DNA for the CDR3: TGTGCCAGCTCGCCGGGACTAGCGGGAGACTACGAGCAGTACTTC. Filled out from reference TRBV18 and TRBJ2-7, the complete variable domain reads NAGVMQNPRHLVRRRGQEARLRCSPMKGHSHVYWYRQLPEEGLKFMVYLQKENIIDESGMPKERFSAEFPKEGPSILRIQQVVRGDSAAYFCASSPGLAGDYEQYFGPGTRLTVT.

The chain recombines TRBV6-5 with TRBJ2-7; 7 bases are a match to TRBD1. The CDR3 consists of 14 residues. CDR1 is MNHEY and CDR2 is SVGAGI in the germline V gene. V dropped 4 bases and J dropped 4; count of bases not matched to a gene: 7. The CDR3 region has the DNA TGTGCCAGCAGTTCCGGGACAGCAACGTACGAGCAGTACTTC. Amino acid sequence: CASSSGTATYEQYF.

V is TRBV12-3 or TRBV12-4 and J is TRBJ2-3; tentatively, D is TRBD2 (6 bases). There are 13 residues in the CDR3. V lost 5 bases to trimming and J lost 4 bases, with 10 bases between them. This CDR3 reads CASSPGEPDTQYF. DNA of the CDR3: TGTGCCAGCAGTCCGGGGGAGCCAGATACGCAGTATTTT.

The table lists this clone with a few counts. The genes are TRBV28 and TRBJ1-3, with no clear D. CDR3 length: 14 residues. V gave up 7 bases and J gave up 7 bases, with 17 bases separating them. Germline V gives CDR1 MDHEN, CDR2 SYDVKM. The CDR3 DNA reads as TGTGCCAGCACCACTCCGGGTCACGGGAACACCATATATTTT. It translates to CASTTPGHGNTIYF.

In DNA form, the CDR3 reads TGTGCCAGCACCTCAGCCCCAGGTCTACATGAGCAGTTCTTC. As protein: CASTSAPGLHEQFF. The chain carries TRBV27 and TRBJ2-1; D remains ambiguous. CDR3 length: 14 residues. Trimming removed 7 bases from V and 8 bases from J, with 18 bases in between. The germline gives CDR1 MNHEY, CDR2 SMNVEV (reference sequence).

The chain recombines TRBV3-1 (or the pseudogene TRBV3-2) with TRBJ1-1; D ambiguous. Trimming removed 3 bases at V and 5 bases at J, with 4 bases between. This CDR3 has 11 residues. Germline-derived CDR1 and CDR2 are LGHDT and YNNKEL (reference sequence). The CDR3 bases are TGTGCCAGCAGCCACTCAACTGAAGCTTTCTTT. As protein: CASSHSTEAFF.

CDR3: CSVQGTGINQPQHF. In DNA, the CDR3 is TGCAGCGTGCAAGGGACAGGGATTAATCAGCCCCAGCATTTT. The chain employs TRBV29-1 and TRBJ1-5; 9 nucleotides agree with TRBD1. CDR3 length: 14 residues. Germline V gives CDR1 SQVTM, CDR2 ANQGSEA. V lost 6 bases to trimming and J lost 4 bases; unmatched junction nucleotides: 7.

The chain has TRBV5-1 and TRBJ2-2; D might be TRBD2 (6 bases). The CDR3 is made up of 15 amino acids. Trimming shortened V by 2 bases and J by 5 bases, and 13 bases separated the two germline ends. Per germline, CDR1 SGHRS and CDR2 YFSETQ. CDR3 nucleotide sequence: TGCGCCAGCAGCTTTGGAAGCGGGTGGACCGGGGAGCTGTTTTTT. It yields the protein CASSFGSGWTGELFF. Variable domain in full (rest from reference TRBV5-1 and TRBJ2-2): KAGVTQTPRYLIKTRGQQVTLSCSPISGHRSVSWYQQTPGQGLQFLFEYFSETQRNKGNFPGRFSGRQFSNSRSEMNVSTLELGDSALYLCASSFGSGWTGELFFGEGSRLTVL.

This clone was counted a single time. V is TRBV30 and J is TRBJ1-5; no reliable D call. The germline V gene encodes CDR1 GTSNPN and CDR2 SVGIG (reference sequence). This CDR3 region has 12 residues. The V end lost 2 bases, the J end lost 0 bases, and 2 bases lay between the germline ends. The CDR3 loop is CAWSYSNQPQHF. The CDR3 region has the DNA TGTGCCTGGAGTTATAGCAATCAGCCCCAGCATTTT.

This clone was detected only once. The chain links TRBV3-1 (or the pseudogene TRBV3-2) to TRBJ1-5, with TRBD1 matching over 8 bases. V lost 1 base to trimming and J lost 7 bases; unmatched junction nucleotides: 6. Germline CDR1 is LGHDT and CDR2 is YNNKEL (reference sequence). This CDR3 spans 15 amino acids. The chain's CDR3 is CASSQGDRQWQPQHF. CDR3 nucleotide sequence: TGTGCCAGCAGCCAAGGGGACAGGCAGTGGCAGCCCCAGCATTTT.

The chain is built from TRBV4-1 and TRBJ1-3; D possibly corresponds to TRBD1 (6 bases). Germline CDR1 and CDR2: MGHRA and YSYEKL. The V end lost 8 bases, the J end lost 5 bases, and 16 bases lay between the germline ends. CDR3 length: 14 residues. The CDR3 DNA reads TGCGCCAGCCCTGGGGGCGCCTGGAGAAACACCATATATTTT. Translated, it gives CASPGGAWRNTIYF.

The chain employs TRBV4-1 and TRBJ2-7; tentative D call: TRBD1 (6 bases). Looked up from germline, CDR1 is MGHRA and CDR2 is YSYEKL. The CDR3 extends over 16 amino acids. V lost 1 base, J lost 2 bases, and 15 bases lay in between. CDR3 residues: CASSQAFTGLTYEQYF. For the CDR3, the DNA is TGCGCCAGCAGCCAAGCGTTTACAGGGCTTACCTACGAGCAGTACTTC.

This clone came up once. The chain recombines TRBV5-4 with TRBJ1-1; no reliable D call. Looked up from germline, CDR1 is SGHNT and CDR2 is YYREEE (reference sequence). V was cut by 0 bases and J by 3 bases, with 9 bases left in between. CDR3 length equals 14 residues. CDR3 bases: TGTGCCAGCAGCTTGGCCGTTTACGACACTGAAGCTTTCTTT. This codes for CASSLAVYDTEAFF.

This chain joins TRBV19 and TRBJ1-3; D remains unclear. CDR1 LNHDA and CDR2 SQIVND come from the germline V gene (reference sequence). The CDR3 runs 15 residues. The V end lost 6 bases, the J end lost 8 bases, and 20 bases lay between the germline ends. CDR3 DNA sequence: TGTGCCAGTAGCAAAGCGAGAGCGGTTGGTCACACCATATATTTT. Amino acid sequence: CASSKARAVGHTIYF.

The rearrangement links TRBV7-2 to TRBJ1-1; D is unresolved. Trimming took 2 bases from V and 4 from J, leaving 8 bases between them. The CDR3 runs to 13 residues. From germline, CDR1 is SGHTA and CDR2 FQGNSA. CDR3 nucleotide sequence: TGTGCCAGCAGCTTATTGGGTCTCACTGAAGCTTTCTTT. It specifies CASSLLGLTEAFF.

The chain links TRBV3-1 (or the pseudogene TRBV3-2) to TRBJ2-7; perhaps TRBD2 as D (7 bases). The CDR3 runs to 15 residues. V lost 3 bases and J 2 bases, leaving 14 bases between the germline ends. Germline V gene data show CDR1 as LGHDT and CDR2 as YNNKEL (reference sequence). This chain's CDR3 is CASSQIGGAAYEQYF. The CDR3 DNA follows: TGTGCCAGCAGCCAGATTGGGGGGGCGGCCTACGAGCAGTACTTC.

This chain uses TRBV3-1 (or the pseudogene TRBV3-2) with TRBJ2-2; D call uncertain. V was pared by 1 base and J by 3 bases, with 9 bases between. Germline CDR1 is LGHDT and CDR2 is YNNKEL (reference sequence). The CDR3 has 15 residues. The CDR3 spells CASSQAFDHTGELFF. CDR3 nucleotide sequence: TGTGCCAGCAGCCAAGCATTTGACCACACCGGGGAGCTGTTTTTT.

The CDR3 bases are TGTGCCAGCAGTCTAACTAGCGGGGGCACAGATACGCAGTATTTT. This sequence encodes CASSLTSGGTDTQYF. This chain joins TRBV7-2 and TRBJ2-3, with TRBD2 matching over 10 bases. The CDR3 is 15 amino acids. CDR1 is SGHTA, CDR2 FQGNSA, per germline. The V gene end was trimmed by 6 bases and the J gene end by 1 base; junction bases not matched to a gene: 4.

This clone was recorded a few times. The chain uses TRBV6-5 and TRBJ2-7; TRBD1 is a possible D gene (5 bases). CDR1 is MNHEY and CDR2 is SVGAGI in the germline V gene. Trimming took 10 bases from V and 3 from J, leaving 13 bases between them. This CDR3 is built from 12 residues. In nucleotides, the CDR3 is TGTGCCACCACCCCAAGGGGCTACGAGCAGTACTTC. Its translation is CATTPRGYEQYF.